This record covers a single T cell receptor (beta chain). Only a few counts were recorded for this clonotype. What antigen it recognizes has not been identified. The record has no base qualities; no much larger clone is one base away. The hyperthyroidism patients were between 18 and 65 years old and newly diagnosed, with a disease duration of less than 2 months. Patients with uncontrolled infections, other autoimmune diseases, pregnancy or lactation were excluded. Clinical symptoms, serum thyroxine and TRAb, thyroid ultrasound, and orbital computed tomography formed the basis for the diagnoses. Blood from progressor patients was collected at the time of first diagnosis with hyperthyroidism, before any ophthalmopathy symptoms had appeared. PBMCs were isolated from about 9.2 ml of fresh peripheral blood by Ficoll-Paque density gradient centrifugation. Progressor patients were first diagnosed with Graves' hyperthyroidism and then developed ophthalmopathy during follow-up. Total RNA was extracted with Trizol reagent, and quality was checked on an Agilent 2100 Bioanalyzer.

The TCR beta CDR3 regions were amplified from RNA transcripts. A first-round RT-PCR of the TCR CDR3 used the HTBI primer set with the Qiagen OneStep RT-PCR kit. The libraries were constructed in a second round of multiplex PCR and then size-selected and purified. Libraries were sequenced paired-end with 100 bp reads on an Illumina HiSeq2000. The source study handled its data this way. Raw data were processed with SOAPnuke, discarding reads with adapters, uncalled bases, mean Phred below 15, or no exact constant-primer or identifier match. COPE v1.2.5 was used to merge high-quality paired reads, and clonotypes were defined as unique nucleotide sequences. MiTCR v1.1 was used to align clonotypes to the IMGT TRBV, TRBD and TRBJ reference segments. The analysis was restricted to V-J combinations with a frequency above 0.0001, which together covered 99.2% of the repertoires. A TCS score was defined as the ratio between F50 (clonal expansion) and ExV (chaos), using BLOSUM62-based TCRdist between CDR3 peptides within each V-J. Welch's t-statistics and random forest reduced fewer than 550 V-J features to fewer than 15, which were used in a naive Bayes classifier (R e1071). The raw public reads went through TCRdb reprocessing: fastp at Q25, MiXCR clone calling, in-frame beta chains kept. All rows with the same CDR3 protein become a single entry with the most common DNA and genes. TCRdb's processing, not the study's, gives the V and J calls here. The sample table contains a few hundred thousand distinct CDR3 sequences; only one count was recorded for more than 15% of them. The ten largest account for about a quarter of the sample.

The germline V gene provides CDR1 SGHTS and CDR2 YDEGEE. V and J lose 4 bases and 3 bases, and a span of 5 bases separates them. The CDR3 contains 11 residues, cysteine and phenylalanine counted. The entry retains the CDR3 DNA only, 33 bases that are in frame from base 1. This specimen belongs to a study of T cells in Graves' hyperthyroidism and ophthalmopathy (dated by TCRdb to between 2018 and 2020). At the level of the whole study: Peripheral blood was collected at initial diagnosis, before any treatment. TCR V-J signatures able to tell the groups apart were searched for in a discovery cohort of some 100 patients, of whom more than 40 had Graves' ophthalmopathy and some 60 had stable Graves' hyperthyroidism. Prospective prediction of ophthalmopathy was tested in an independent validation cohort of 18 to 20 hyperthyroidism patients and 15 to 17 patients who later progressed to ophthalmopathy. The approximately 100 discovery patients were randomly split 7:3 into training and test sets. The study also compared thyroid tissue and blood T-cell repertoires from 6 or 7 Graves' hyperthyroidism patients. Following sampling, methimazole starting at 30 mg daily was given to hyperthyroidism patients, and high-dose intravenous methylprednisolone was given to ophthalmopathy patients. According to the paper, TCR Vbeta CDR3 sequencing was carried out on some 130 peripheral blood samples, which came from 40 to 45 ophthalmopathy, under 85 hyperthyroidism and some 17 progressor patients.

Points the paper makes about the study in general: In validation, the model predicted progression to ophthalmopathy a median of approximately 6.3 months before onset, with approximately 68% sensitivity and more than 72% specificity. Sample size was not statistically predetermined, and blinding of investigators to group allocation was not performed. A model built on a 13 V-J signature distinguished ophthalmopathy from stable hyperthyroidism, reaching 85% to 90% sensitivity and 81.08% specificity in cross-validation and 80%/75% in testing. Most expanded thyroid clonotypes (frequency above 0.001) were also detected in blood, a finding suggesting that blood repertoires may reflect thyroid immune responses.

This TCR was recovered from a woman younger than 30 with Graves' hyperthyroidism that later progressed to Graves' ophthalmopathy. The sequenced sample was blood. The rearranged segments are TRBV5-8 and TRBJ2-7; no D gene is confidently identified. The CDR3 is CASSRFYEQYF. In nucleotide form, the sequence is TGTGCCAGCAGCCGATTCTACGAGCAGTACTTC.